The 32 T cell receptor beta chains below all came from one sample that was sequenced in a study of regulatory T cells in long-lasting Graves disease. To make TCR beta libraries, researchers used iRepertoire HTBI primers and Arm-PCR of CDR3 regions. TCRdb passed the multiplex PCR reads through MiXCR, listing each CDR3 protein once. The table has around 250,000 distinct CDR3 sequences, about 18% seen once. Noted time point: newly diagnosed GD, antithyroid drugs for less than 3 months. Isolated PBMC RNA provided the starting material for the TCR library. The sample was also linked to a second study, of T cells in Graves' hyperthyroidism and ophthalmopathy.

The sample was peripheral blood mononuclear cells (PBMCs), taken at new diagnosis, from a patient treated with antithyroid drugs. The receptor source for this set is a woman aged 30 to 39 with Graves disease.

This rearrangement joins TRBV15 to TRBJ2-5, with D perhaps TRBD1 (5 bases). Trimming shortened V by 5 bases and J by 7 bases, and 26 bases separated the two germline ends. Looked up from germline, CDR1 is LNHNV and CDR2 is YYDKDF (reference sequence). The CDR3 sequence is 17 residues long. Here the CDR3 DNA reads TGTGCCACCAGCGTACACAGATCAGGGTGGGGTAGGGCGACCCAGTACTTC. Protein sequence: CATSVHRSGWGRATQYF.

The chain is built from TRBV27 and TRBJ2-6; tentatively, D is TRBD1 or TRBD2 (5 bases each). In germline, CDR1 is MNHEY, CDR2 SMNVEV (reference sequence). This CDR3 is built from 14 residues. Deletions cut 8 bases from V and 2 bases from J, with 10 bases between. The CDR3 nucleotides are TGTGCCAGCGGGACGGGTGCTGGGGCCAACGTCCTGACTTTC. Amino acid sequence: CASGTGAGANVLTF.

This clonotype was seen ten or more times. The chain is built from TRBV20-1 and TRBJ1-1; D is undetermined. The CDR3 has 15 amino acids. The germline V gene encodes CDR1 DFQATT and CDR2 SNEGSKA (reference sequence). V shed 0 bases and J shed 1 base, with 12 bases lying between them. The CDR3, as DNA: TGCAGTGCTAGAGAGCTATTACGTGGGAACACTGAAGCTTTCTTT. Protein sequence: CSARELLRGNTEAFF.

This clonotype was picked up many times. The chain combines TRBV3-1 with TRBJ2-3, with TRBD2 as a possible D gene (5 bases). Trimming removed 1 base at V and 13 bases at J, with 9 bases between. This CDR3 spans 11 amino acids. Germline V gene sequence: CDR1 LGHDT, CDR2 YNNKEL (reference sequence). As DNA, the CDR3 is TGTGCCAGCAGCCAAGGGTTGCGGGAGTATTTT. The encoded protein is CASSQGLREYF.

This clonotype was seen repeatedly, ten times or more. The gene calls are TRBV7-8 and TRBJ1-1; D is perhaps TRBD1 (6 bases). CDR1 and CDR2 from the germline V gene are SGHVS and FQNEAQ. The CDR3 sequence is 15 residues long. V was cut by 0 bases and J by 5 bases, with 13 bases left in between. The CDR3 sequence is CASSLAGGARTEAFF. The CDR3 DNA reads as TGTGCCAGCAGCTTAGCTGGGGGGGCGCGGACTGAAGCTTTCTTT.

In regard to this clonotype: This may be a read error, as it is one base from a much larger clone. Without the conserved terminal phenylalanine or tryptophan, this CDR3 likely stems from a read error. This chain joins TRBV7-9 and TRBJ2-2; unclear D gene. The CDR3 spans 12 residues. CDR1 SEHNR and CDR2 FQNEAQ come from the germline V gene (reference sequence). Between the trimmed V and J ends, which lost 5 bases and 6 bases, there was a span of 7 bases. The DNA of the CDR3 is TGTGCCAGCAGCCAATGGGCCGGGGAGCTGTTTTCT. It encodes CASSQWAGELFS.

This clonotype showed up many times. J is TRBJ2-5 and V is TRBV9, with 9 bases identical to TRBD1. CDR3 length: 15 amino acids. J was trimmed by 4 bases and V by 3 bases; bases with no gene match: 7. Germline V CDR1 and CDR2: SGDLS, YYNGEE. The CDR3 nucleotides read TGTGCCAGCAGCGCAGCCGGGACAGGGAGAGAGACCCAGTACTTC. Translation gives CASSAAGTGRETQYF.

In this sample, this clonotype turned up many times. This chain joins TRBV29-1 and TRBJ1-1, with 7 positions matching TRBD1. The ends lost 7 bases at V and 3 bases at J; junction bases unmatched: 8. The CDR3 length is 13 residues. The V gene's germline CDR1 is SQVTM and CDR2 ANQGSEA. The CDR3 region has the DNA TGCAGCGCTGGGAAGACAGGGCACACTGAAGCTTTCTTT. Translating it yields CSAGKTGHTEAFF.

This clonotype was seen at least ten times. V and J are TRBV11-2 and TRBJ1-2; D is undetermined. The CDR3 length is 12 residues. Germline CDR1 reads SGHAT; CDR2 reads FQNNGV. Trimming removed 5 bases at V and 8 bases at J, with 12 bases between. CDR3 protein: CASSQMDYGYTF. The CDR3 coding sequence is TGTGCCAGCAGCCAGATGGATTACGGCTACACCTTC.

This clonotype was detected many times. This CDR3 reads CASSWGQGSNQPQHF. DNA for the CDR3: TGTGCCAGCAGTTGGGGACAGGGAAGCAATCAGCCCCAGCATTTT. The gene calls are TRBV2 and TRBJ1-5, with 9 bases lining up with TRBD1. The V gene's germline CDR1 is SNHLY and CDR2 FYNNEI. After removal of 5 bases from V and 1 base from J, the junction contained 3 bases not matched to a gene. The CDR3 extends over 15 amino acids. Filled out from reference TRBV2 and TRBJ1-5, the complete variable domain reads EPEVTQTPSHQVTQMGQEVILRCVPISNHLYFYWYRQILGQKVEFLVSFYNNEISEKSEIFDDQFSVERPDGSNFTLKIRSTKLEDSAMYFCASSWGQGSNQPQHFGDGTRLSIL.

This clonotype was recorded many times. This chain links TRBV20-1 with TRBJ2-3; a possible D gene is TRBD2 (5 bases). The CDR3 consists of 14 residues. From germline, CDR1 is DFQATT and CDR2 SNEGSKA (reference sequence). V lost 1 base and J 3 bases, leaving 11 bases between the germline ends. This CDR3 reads CSARGSGITDTQYF. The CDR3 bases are TGCAGTGCTAGAGGTTCCGGGATTACAGATACGCAGTATTTT.

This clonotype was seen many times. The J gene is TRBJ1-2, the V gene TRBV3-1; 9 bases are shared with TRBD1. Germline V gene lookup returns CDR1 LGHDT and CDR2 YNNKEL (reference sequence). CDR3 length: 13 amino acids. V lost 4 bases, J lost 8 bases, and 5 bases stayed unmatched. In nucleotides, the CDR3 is TGTGCCAGCAGCCGAGAAACAGGGGGCGGCTACACCTTC. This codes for CASSRETGGGYTF.

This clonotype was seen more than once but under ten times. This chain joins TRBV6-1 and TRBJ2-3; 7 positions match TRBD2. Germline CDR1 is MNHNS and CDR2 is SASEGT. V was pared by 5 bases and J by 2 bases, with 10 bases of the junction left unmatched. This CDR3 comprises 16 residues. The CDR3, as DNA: TGTGCCAGCAGTCCATCAGGCGGGGGTTACACAGATACGCAGTATTTT. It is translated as CASSPSGGGYTDTQYF.

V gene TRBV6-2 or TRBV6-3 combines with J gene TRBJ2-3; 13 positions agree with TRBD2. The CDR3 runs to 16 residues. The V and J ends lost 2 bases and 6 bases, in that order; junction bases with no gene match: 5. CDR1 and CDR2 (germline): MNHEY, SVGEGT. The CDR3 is CASSYRGTSGDDTQYF. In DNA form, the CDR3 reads TGTGCCAGCAGTTACAGGGGGACTAGCGGGGATGATACGCAGTATTTT.

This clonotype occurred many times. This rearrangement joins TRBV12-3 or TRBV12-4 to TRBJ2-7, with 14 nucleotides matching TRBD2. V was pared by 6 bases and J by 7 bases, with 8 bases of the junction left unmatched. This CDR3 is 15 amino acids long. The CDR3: CASRRTSGGLMEQYF. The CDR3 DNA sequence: TGTGCCAGCAGGCGGACTAGCGGGGGGTTGATGGAGCAGTACTTC.

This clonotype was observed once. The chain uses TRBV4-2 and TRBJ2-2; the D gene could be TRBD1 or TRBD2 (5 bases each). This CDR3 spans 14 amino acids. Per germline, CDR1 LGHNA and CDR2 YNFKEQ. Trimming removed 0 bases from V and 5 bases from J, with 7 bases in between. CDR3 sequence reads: CASSQEWGTGELFF. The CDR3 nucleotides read TGTGCCAGCAGCCAAGAGTGGGGGACCGGGGAGCTGTTTTTT.

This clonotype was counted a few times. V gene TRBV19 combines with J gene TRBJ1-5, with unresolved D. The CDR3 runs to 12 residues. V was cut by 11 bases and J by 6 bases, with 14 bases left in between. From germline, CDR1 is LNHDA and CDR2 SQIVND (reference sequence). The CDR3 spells CASQQGPQPQHF. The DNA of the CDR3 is TGTGCCTCTCAGCAAGGCCCTCAGCCCCAGCATTTT.

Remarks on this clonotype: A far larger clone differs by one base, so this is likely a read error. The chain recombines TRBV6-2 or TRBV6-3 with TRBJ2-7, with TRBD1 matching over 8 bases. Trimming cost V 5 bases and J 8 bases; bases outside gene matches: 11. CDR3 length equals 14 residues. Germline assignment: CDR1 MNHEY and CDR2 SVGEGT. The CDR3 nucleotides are TGTGCCAGCAGTAGTTACAGGGGGTCCCTCAAGCAGTACTTC. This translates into CASSSYRGSLKQYF.

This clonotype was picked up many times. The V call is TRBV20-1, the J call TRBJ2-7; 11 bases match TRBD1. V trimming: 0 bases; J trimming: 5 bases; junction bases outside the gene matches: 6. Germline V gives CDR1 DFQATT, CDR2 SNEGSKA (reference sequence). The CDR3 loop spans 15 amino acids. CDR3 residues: CSARDKDRGLNEQYF. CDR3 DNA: TGCAGTGCTAGAGATAAGGACAGGGGGCTGAACGAGCAGTACTTC.

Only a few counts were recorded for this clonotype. This chain's CDR3 is CASRPGDRTYNSPLHF. CDR3 nucleotide sequence: TGTGCCAGTAGACCCGGGGACAGGACGTATAATTCACCCCTCCACTTT. V gene TRBV19 combines with J gene TRBJ1-6; 8 positions match TRBD1. V lost 6 bases, J lost 4 bases, and 8 bases stayed unmatched. CDR3 length equals 16 residues. Looked up from germline, CDR1 is LNHDA and CDR2 is SQIVND (reference sequence).

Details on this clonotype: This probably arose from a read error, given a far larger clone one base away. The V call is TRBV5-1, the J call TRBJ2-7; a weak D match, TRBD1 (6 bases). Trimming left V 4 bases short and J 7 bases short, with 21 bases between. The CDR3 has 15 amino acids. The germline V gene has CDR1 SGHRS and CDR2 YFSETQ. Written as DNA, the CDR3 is TGCGCCAGCAGCCCTCAAACCGGGACACCTTATGAGCAGTACTTC. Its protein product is CASSPQTGTPYEQYF.

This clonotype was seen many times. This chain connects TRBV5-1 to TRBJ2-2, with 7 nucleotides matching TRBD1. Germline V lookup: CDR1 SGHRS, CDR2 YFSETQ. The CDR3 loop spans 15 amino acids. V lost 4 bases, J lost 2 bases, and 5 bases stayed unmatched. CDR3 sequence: CASSPGQANTGELFF. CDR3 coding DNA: TGCGCCAGCAGCCCTGGACAGGCCAACACCGGGGAGCTGTTTTTT.

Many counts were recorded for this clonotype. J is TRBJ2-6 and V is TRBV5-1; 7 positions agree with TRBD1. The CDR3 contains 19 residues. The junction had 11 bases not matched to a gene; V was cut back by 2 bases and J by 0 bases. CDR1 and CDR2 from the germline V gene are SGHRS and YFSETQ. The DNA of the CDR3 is TGCGCCAGCAGCTTCCAGACAGGGTCGACCGTCTCTGGGGCCAACGTCCTGACTTTC. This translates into CASSFQTGSTVSGANVLTF.

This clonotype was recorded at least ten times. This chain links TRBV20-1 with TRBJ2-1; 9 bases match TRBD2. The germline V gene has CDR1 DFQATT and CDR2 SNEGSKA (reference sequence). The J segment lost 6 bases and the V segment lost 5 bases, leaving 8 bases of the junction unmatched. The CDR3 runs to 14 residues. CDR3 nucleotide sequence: TGCAGTGCTCTCCTTGCGGGGGGGCTCAATGAGCAGTTCTTC. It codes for CSALLAGGLNEQFF.

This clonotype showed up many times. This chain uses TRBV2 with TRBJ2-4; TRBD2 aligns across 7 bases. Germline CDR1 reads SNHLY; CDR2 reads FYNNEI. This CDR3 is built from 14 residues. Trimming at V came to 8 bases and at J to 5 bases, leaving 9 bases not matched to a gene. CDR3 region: CASGGDGTQNIQYF. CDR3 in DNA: TGTGCCAGCGGGGGGGACGGAACACAAAACATTCAGTACTTC.

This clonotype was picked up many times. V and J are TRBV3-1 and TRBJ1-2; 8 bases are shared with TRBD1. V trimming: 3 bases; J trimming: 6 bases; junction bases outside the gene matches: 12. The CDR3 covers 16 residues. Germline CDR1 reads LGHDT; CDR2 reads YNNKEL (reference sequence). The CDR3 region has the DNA TGTGCCAGCAGCCAGGCTCGGGACAGGACACCTCATGGCTACACCTTC. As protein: CASSQARDRTPHGYTF. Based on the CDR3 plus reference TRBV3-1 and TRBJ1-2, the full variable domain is DTAVSQTPKYLVTQMGNDKSIKCEQNLGHDTMYWYKQDSKKFLKIMFSYNNKELIINETVPNRFSPKSPDKAHLNLHINSLELGDSAVYFCASSQARDRTPHGYTFGSGTRLTVV.

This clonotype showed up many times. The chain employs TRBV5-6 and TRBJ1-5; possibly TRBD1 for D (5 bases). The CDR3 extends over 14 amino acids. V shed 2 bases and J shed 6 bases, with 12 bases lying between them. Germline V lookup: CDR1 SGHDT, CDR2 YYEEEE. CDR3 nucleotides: TGTGCCAGCAGCTTAGGAGGGGCTCGTCAGCCCCAGCATTTT. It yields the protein CASSLGGARQPQHF.

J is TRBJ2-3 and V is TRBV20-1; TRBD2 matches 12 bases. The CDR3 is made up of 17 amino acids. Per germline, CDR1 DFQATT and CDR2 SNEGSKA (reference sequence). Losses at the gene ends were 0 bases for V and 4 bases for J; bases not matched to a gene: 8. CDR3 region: CSARDRASGGASDTQYF. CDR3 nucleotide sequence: TGCAGTGCTAGAGATAGGGCTAGCGGGGGGGCCTCAGATACGCAGTATTTT.

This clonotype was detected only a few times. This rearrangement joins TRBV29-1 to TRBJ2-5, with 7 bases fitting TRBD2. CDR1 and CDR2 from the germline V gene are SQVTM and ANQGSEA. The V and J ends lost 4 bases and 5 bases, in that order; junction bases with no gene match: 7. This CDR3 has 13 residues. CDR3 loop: CSVGSGAGETQYF. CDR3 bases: TGCAGCGTTGGGAGCGGGGCCGGGGAGACCCAGTACTTC.

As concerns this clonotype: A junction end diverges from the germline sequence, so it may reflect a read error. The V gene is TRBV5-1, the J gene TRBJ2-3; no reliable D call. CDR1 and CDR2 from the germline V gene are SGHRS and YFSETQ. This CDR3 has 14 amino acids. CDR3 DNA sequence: TGTGCCAGCAGCATGACTCAAAGCACAGATACGCAGTATTTT. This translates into CASSMTQSTDTQYF.

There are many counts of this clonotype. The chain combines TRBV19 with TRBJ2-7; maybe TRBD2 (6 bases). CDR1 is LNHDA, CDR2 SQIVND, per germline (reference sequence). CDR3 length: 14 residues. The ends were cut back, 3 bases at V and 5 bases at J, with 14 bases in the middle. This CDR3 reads CASSIGTSAHEQYF. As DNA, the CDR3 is TGTGCCAGTAGTATCGGGACTTCGGCCCACGAGCAGTACTTC.

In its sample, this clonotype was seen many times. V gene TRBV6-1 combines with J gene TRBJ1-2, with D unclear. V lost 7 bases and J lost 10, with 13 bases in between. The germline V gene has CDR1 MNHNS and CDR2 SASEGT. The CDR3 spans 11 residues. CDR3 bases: TGTGCCAGCAACCTAGGGCATTTCTACACCTTC. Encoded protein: CASNLGHFYTF.